This TCR beta chain was sequenced during a study of blood T cell repertoires in COVID-19. Study context: The United States, Italy and Spain supplied acute and convalescent COVID-19 samples.

Per the original methods: Reference gene primer amplification in the assay estimated nucleated cell counts. Clones were sequenced by immunoSEQ multiplex PCR, and TCRdb holds only the in-frame ones, with some missing. V and J calls plus clone size are reproduced from that table; the DNA served to infer D and trimming. The top ten clones hold about 18% of a sample with more than 100,000 clones, less than 85% of them seen once. V lost 4 bases and J lost 3, with 18 bases in between. The CDR3 sequence is 17 residues long. Germline V gene lookup returns CDR1 LGHDT and CDR2 YNNKEL (reference sequence). This clonotype originated in an elderly woman with acute or convalescent COVID-19. V usage is TRBV3-1 (or the pseudogene TRBV3-2) and J usage is TRBJ1-4; weak D call: TRBD1 (5 bases). The sample was peripheral blood. CDR3 protein: CASSPWGGAQANEKLFF. DNA for the CDR3: TGTGCCAGCAGCCCCTGGGGCGGCGCGCAGGCTAATGAAAAACTGTTTTTT.